This TCR beta chain was captured in a study of cytomegalovirus exposure and HLA in healthy donors. Study-wide results and caveats: Sequencing likely caused a cluster of highly shared sequence variants. Analysis performed later found more than 15,000 TCR beta sequences associated with HLA alleles at 0.05 false discovery rate. A previous analysis found most TCR beta V segments productive roughly 87% or roughly 30% of the time.

This clone was detected only once. Antigen unknown. The CDR3 length is 16 residues. With 1 base clipped from V and 8 bases from J, the junction kept 10 bases outside the gene matches. Germline CDR1 SEHNR, CDR2 FQNEAQ (reference sequence). The PCR was carried out with 60 Vbeta primers and 13 Jbeta primers. Profiling relied on immunoSEQ multiplex PCR, and the TCRdb table lists in-frame clones only, not all of them. Of about 100,000 clones listed, about 81% are singletons. Donors in the study were healthy people who gave bone marrow. This rearrangement joins TRBV7-9 to TRBJ2-1; 8 positions agree with TRBD2. The clonotype was recovered from a middle-aged man in good health and CMV-seropositive. Sequenced: PBMCs. The CDR3 reads CASSLGSSGSGYEQFF. Written as DNA, the CDR3 is TGTGCCAGCAGCTTAGGGTCGAGCGGGAGTGGGTATGAGCAGTTCTTC.